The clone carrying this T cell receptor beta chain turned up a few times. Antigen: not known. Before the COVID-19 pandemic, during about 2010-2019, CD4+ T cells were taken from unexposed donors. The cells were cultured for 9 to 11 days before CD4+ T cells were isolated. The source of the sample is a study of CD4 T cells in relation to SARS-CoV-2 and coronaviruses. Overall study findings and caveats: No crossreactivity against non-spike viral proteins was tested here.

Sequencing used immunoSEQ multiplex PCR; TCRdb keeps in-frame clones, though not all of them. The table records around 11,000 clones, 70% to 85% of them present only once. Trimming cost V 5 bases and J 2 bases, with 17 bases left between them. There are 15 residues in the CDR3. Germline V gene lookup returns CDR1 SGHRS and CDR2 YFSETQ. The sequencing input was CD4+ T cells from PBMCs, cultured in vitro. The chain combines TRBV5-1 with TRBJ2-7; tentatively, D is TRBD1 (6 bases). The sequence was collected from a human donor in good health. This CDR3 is CASSYRQEPTYEQYF. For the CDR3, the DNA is TGCGCCAGCAGTTATAGACAGGAACCAACCTACGAGCAGTACTTC.